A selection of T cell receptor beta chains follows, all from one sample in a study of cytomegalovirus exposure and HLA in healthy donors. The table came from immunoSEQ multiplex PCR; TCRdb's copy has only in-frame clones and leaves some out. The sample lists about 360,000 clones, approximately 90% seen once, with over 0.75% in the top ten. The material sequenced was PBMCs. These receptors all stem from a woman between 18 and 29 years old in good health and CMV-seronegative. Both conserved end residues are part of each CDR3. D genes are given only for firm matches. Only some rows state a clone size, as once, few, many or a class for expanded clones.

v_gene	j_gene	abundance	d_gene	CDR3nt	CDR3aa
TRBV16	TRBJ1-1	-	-	TGTGCCAGCTCAAGACAGGAGTACACTGAAGCTTTCTTT	CASSRQEYTEAFF
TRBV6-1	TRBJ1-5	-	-	TGTGCCAGCAGTGAAACCGAAGACAGGACAGATAGCAATCAGCCCCAGCATTTT	CASSETEDRTDSNQPQHF
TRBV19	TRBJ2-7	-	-	TGTGCCAGTAGTAGGCAGGCGAACTCCTACGAGCAGTACTTC	CASSRQANSYEQYF
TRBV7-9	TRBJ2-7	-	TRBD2	TGTGCCAGCAGCTTGGGACTAGCGGGGCCAAACTACGAGCAGTACTTC	CASSLGLAGPNYEQYF
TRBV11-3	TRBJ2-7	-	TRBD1	TGTGCCAGCAGCTTGTACAGGGGCTCCTACGAGCAGTACTTC	CASSLYRGSYEQYF
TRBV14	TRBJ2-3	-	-	TGTGCCAGCAGCCAAGTCTTGGCGGAGGGTCGCACAGATACGCAGTATTTT	CASSQVLAEGRTDTQYF
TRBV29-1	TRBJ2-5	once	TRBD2	TGCAGCGTTCACTCTAGCGGGGGGGCCCAAGAGACCCAGTACTTC	CSVHSSGGAQETQYF
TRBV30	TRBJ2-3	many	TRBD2	TGTGCCTGGAGTCGGGGGGTCACAGATACGCAGTATTTT	CAWSRGVTDTQYF
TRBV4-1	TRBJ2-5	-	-	TGCGCCAGCAGCCAAGATGGTGAACAGAATCGTTTGCCCCAGTACTTC	CASSQDGEQNRLPQYF
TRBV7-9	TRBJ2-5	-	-	TGTGCCAGCAGTTACAGAGTCCAAGAGACCCAGTACTTC	CASSYRVQETQYF